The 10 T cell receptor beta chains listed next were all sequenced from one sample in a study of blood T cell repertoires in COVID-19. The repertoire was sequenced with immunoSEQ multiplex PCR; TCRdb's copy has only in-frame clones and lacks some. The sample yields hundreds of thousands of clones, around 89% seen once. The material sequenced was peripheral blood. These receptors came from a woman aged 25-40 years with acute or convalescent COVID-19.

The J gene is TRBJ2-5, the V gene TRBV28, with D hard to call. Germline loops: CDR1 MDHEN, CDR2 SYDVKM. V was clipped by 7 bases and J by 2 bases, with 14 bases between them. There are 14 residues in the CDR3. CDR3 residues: CASKRWAAQETQYF. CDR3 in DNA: TGTGCCAGCAAACGGTGGGCAGCTCAAGAGACCCAGTACTTC.

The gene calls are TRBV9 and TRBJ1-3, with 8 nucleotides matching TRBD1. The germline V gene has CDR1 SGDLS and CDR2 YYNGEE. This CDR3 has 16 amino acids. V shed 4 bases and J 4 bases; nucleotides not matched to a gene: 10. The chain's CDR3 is CASSTLQGATGNTIYF. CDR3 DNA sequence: TGTGCCAGCAGCACCCTTCAGGGGGCTACGGGAAACACCATATATTTT.

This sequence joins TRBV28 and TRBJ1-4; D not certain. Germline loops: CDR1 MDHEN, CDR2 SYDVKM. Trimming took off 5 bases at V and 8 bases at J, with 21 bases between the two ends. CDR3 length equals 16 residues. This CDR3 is CASSPHSGSLSEKLFF. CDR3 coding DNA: TGTGCCAGCAGTCCCCATTCAGGATCATTGAGCGAAAAACTGTTTTTT.

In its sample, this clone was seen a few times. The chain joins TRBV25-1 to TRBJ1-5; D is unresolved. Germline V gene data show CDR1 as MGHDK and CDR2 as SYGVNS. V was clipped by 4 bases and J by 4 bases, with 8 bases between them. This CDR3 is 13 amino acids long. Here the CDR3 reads CASSATGNQPQHF. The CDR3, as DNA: TGTGCCAGCAGTGCGACGGGGAATCAGCCCCAGCATTTT.

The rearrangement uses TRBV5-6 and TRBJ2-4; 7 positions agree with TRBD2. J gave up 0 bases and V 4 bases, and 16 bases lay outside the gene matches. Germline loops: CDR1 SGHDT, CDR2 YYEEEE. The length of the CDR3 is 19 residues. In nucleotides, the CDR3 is TGTGCCAGCAGCGAATTTGGAGGGAGGGTTGACCTAGCCAAAAACATTCAGTACTTC. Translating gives CASSEFGGRVDLAKNIQYF. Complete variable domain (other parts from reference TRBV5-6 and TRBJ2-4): DAGVTQSPTHLIKTRGQQVTLRCSPKSGHDTVSWYQQALGQGPQFIFQYYEEEERQRGNFPDRFSGHQFPNYSSELNVNALLLGDSALYLCASSEFGGRVDLAKNIQYFGAGTRLSVL.

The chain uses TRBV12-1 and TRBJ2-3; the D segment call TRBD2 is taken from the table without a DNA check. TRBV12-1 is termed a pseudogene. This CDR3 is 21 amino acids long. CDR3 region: CASSHPPGLAGGAPSADTQYF. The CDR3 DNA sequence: TGTGCCAGCAGCCACCCCCCCGGACTAGCGGGGGGCGCCCCCAGCGCAGATACGCAGTATTTT.

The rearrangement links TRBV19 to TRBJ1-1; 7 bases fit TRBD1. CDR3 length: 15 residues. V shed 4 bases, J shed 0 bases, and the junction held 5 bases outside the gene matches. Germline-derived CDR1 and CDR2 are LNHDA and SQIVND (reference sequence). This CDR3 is CASSRSTGMNTEAFF. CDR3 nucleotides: TGTGCCAGTAGTAGATCGACAGGGATGAACACTGAAGCTTTCTTT. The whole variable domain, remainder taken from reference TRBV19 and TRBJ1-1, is DGGITQSPKYLFRKEGQNVTLSCEQNLNHDAMYWYRQDPGQGLRLIYYSQIVNDFQKGDIAEGYSVSREKKESFPLTVTSAQKNPTAFYLCASSRSTGMNTEAFFGQGTRLTVV.

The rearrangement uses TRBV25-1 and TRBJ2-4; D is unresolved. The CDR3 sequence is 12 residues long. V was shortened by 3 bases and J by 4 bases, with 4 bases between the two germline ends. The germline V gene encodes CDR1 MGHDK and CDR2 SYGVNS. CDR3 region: CASSDTKNIQYF. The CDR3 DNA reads TGTGCCAGCAGTGACACAAAAAACATTCAGTACTTC.

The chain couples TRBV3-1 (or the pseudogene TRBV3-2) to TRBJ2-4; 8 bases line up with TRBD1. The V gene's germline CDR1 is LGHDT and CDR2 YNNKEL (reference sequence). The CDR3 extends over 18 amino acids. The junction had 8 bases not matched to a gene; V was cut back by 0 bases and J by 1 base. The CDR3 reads CASSQDLGRGLAKNIQYF. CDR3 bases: TGTGCCAGCAGCCAAGATCTAGGCAGGGGGCTGGCCAAAAACATTCAGTACTTC.

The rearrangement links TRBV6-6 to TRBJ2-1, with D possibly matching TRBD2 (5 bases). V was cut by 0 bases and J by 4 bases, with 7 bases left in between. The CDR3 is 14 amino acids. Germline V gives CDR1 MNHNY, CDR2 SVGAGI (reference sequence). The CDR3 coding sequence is TGTGCCAGCAGTTACTCGCGGGTTTACAATGAGCAGTTCTTC. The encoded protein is CASSYSRVYNEQFF.